The 29 T cell receptor beta chains listed next were all sequenced from one sample in a study of shared clonotypes between healthy human individuals. As defined, naive CD8 cells were CD45RO-negative and positively selected for CCR7, with terminally differentiated effector memory CD45RA+ cells excluded. Clones were sequenced by immunoSEQ multiplex PCR, and TCRdb holds only the in-frame ones, with some missing. Counted here are millions of clones, about 95% occurring once; the ten biggest clones make up 0.85% to 1.2%. Sequencing was done on a sample of naive CD8+ T cells sorted from blood. Every receptor here comes from a man aged 18 to 29 in good health.

The CDR3 loop reads CASKGGPSYNEQFF. The DNA for the CDR3 is TGCGCCAGCAAGGGGGGCCCCTCCTACAATGAGCAGTTCTTC. This chain connects TRBV5-1 to TRBJ2-1; D possibly uses TRBD1 or TRBD2 (6 bases each). The CDR3 length is 14 residues. Germline CDR1 SGHRS, CDR2 YFSETQ. The V gene lost 6 bases and the J gene lost 0 bases, with 10 bases spanning the gap. The whole variable domain, filled in from reference TRBV5-1 and TRBJ2-1, reads KAGVTQTPRYLIKTRGQQVTLSCSPISGHRSVSWYQQTPGQGLQFLFEYFSETQRNKGNFPGRFSGRQFSNSRSEMNVSTLELGDSALYLCASKGGPSYNEQFFGPGTRLTVL.

The rearrangement links TRBV14 to TRBJ2-4, with D tentatively TRBD2 (6 bases). The CDR3 extends over 13 amino acids. Germline V gene data show CDR1 as SGHDN and CDR2 as FVKESK. Between the trimmed V and J ends, which lost 3 bases and 3 bases, there was a span of 6 bases. CDR3 sequence: CASSQGGKNIQYF. CDR3 DNA: TGTGCCAGCAGCCAGGGGGGCAAAAACATTCAGTACTTC.

This clone was picked up one time. V usage is TRBV4-1 and J usage is TRBJ2-1, with 7 bases that match TRBD1. CDR3 size: 13 residues. Germline V lookup: CDR1 MGHRA, CDR2 YSYEKL. Germline trimming cut 10 bases from V and 2 bases from J; bases unmatched to any gene: 5. This chain's CDR3 is CATLDRAYNEQFF. CDR3 sequence (DNA): TGCGCCACCCTCGACAGGGCCTACAATGAGCAGTTCTTC.

The chain has TRBV7-9 and TRBJ2-7; TRBD2 matches at 13 bases. The germline CDR1 and CDR2 sequences are SEHNR and FQNEAQ (reference sequence). This CDR3 spans 15 amino acids. After removal of 5 bases from V and 6 bases from J, the junction contained 7 bases not matched to a gene. The chain's CDR3 is CASSGGLAGATEQYF. Written as DNA, the CDR3 is TGTGCCAGCAGCGGTGGACTAGCGGGAGCGACCGAGCAGTACTTC. Looking up the rest from reference TRBV7-9 and TRBJ2-7 gives the full variable domain: DTGVSQNPRHKITKRGQNVTFRCDPISEHNRLYWYRQTLGQGPEFLTYFQNEAQLEKSRLLSDRFSAERPKGSFSTLEIQRTEQGDSAMYLCASSGGLAGATEQYFGPGTRLTVT.

This clone was detected only once. V is TRBV6-6 and J is TRBJ2-7; possible D gene TRBD2, 5 bases. CDR1 is MNHNY and CDR2 is SVGAGI in the germline V gene (reference sequence). Trimming took 6 bases from V and 3 from J, leaving 6 bases between them. The CDR3 extends over 11 amino acids. The CDR3 is CASRRDYEQYF. CDR3 nucleotides: TGTGCCAGCAGACGGGACTACGAGCAGTACTTC.

The chain has TRBV11-3 and TRBJ2-5; TRBD1 is a possible D gene (5 bases). CDR1 is SGHNT and CDR2 is YENEEA in the germline V gene. V lost 3 bases and J lost 3, with 11 bases in between. This CDR3 comprises 14 residues. The CDR3: CASSFSRQKETQYF. The CDR3 DNA is TGTGCCAGCAGCTTTTCCCGACAGAAAGAGACCCAGTACTTC.

The V and J genes are TRBV28 and TRBJ2-3; 11 nucleotides match TRBD2. Germline loops: CDR1 MDHEN, CDR2 SYDVKM. CDR3 length equals 17 residues. The V gene end was trimmed by 5 bases and the J gene end by 5 bases; junction bases not matched to a gene: 12. The CDR3 DNA follows: TGTGCCAGCAGTCCGGAGGCTAGCGGGGGGCGGGAAGATACGCAGTATTTT. Residues: CASSPEASGGREDTQYF.

The chain is built from TRBV10-3 and TRBJ2-7; TRBD1 matches at 7 bases. Per germline, CDR1 ENHRY and CDR2 SYGVKD. The CDR3 contains 13 residues. V gave up 10 bases and J gave up 3 bases; unmatched junction bases: 9. CDR3 in DNA: TGTGCCAGAAGACAGGGACCCAACTACGAGCAGTACTTC. It specifies CARRQGPNYEQYF.

This chain links TRBV2 with TRBJ2-1; D unresolved. The ends were cut back, 10 bases at V and 4 bases at J, with 14 bases in the middle. The CDR3 has 13 residues. Germline lookup yields CDR1 SNHLY and CDR2 FYNNEI. This chain's CDR3 is CATKPAAYNEQFF. CDR3 bases: TGTGCCACCAAGCCAGCTGCGTACAATGAGCAGTTCTTC.

In its sample, this clone was seen once. The chain is built from TRBV5-6 and TRBJ2-4; D may be TRBD1 (6 bases). CDR1 is SGHDT, CDR2 YYEEEE, per germline. The CDR3 is 15 amino acids. V was trimmed by 5 bases and J by 0 bases, leaving 12 bases between them. CDR3: CASRHDRLAKNIQYF. In DNA, the CDR3 is TGTGCCAGCAGACATGACAGGCTAGCCAAAAACATTCAGTACTTC.

This rearrangement joins TRBV10-1 to TRBJ2-2; D not certain. The CDR3 runs 14 residues. CDR1 is WNHNN and CDR2 is SYGVQD in the germline V gene (reference sequence). The germline V and J ends were trimmed by 4 bases and 1 base, with 7 bases remaining between them. The CDR3 DNA is TGCGCCAGCAGTGCGGTCGGGAACACCGGGGAGCTGTTTTTT. Its translation: CASSAVGNTGELFF.

This chain uses TRBV7-9 with TRBJ2-2, with 7 positions matching TRBD1. J was trimmed by 0 bases and V by 1 base; bases with no gene match: 5. Germline lookup yields CDR1 SEHNR and CDR2 FQNEAQ (reference sequence). This CDR3 is built from 17 residues. The chain's CDR3 is CASSLEGQATNTGELFF. The CDR3 DNA sequence: TGTGCCAGCAGCTTAGAAGGACAGGCTACGAACACCGGGGAGCTGTTTTTT.

J is TRBJ2-1 and V is TRBV5-1; 9 positions match TRBD2. The CDR3 covers 14 residues. Germline CDR1 is SGHRS and CDR2 is YFSETQ. Losses at the gene ends were 4 bases for V and 5 bases for J; bases not matched to a gene: 4. CDR3 loop: CASSGGRADNEQFF. The CDR3 coding sequence is TGCGCCAGCAGCGGCGGGAGGGCCGACAATGAGCAGTTCTTC. Complete variable domain (other parts from reference TRBV5-1 and TRBJ2-1): KAGVTQTPRYLIKTRGQQVTLSCSPISGHRSVSWYQQTPGQGLQFLFEYFSETQRNKGNFPGRFSGRQFSNSRSEMNVSTLELGDSALYLCASSGGRADNEQFFGPGTRLTVL.

Worth noting for this clone: The same CDR3 arises from other DNA sequences in this sample as well. The gene calls are TRBV6-5 and TRBJ1-2, with a tentative D call TRBD1 (5 bases). Looked up from germline, CDR1 is MNHEY and CDR2 is SVGAGI. V gave up 0 bases and J gave up 6 bases, with 8 bases separating them. The CDR3 runs 13 residues. The CDR3 DNA sequence: TGTGCCAGCAGTTACTCGCAGGGTAATGGCTACACCTTC. Its protein product is CASSYSQGNGYTF.

The chain recombines TRBV27 with TRBJ1-6; D not resolved. This CDR3 has 14 amino acids. Trimming took off 2 bases at V and 10 bases at J, with 12 bases between the two ends. Germline loops: CDR1 MNHEY, CDR2 SMNVEV (reference sequence). The CDR3 is CASSLDPVGSPLHF. The CDR3 DNA reads as TGTGCCAGCAGTTTAGATCCCGTTGGATCACCCCTCCACTTT.

The chain recombines TRBV19 with TRBJ2-2; D not resolved. This CDR3 is 17 amino acids long. V was trimmed by 6 bases and J by 1 base, leaving 18 bases between them. Germline values: CDR1 LNHDA, CDR2 SQIVND (reference sequence). The CDR3 nucleotides are TGTGCCAGTAGCTCCCATCCAGATCCCAGGAACACCGGGGAGCTGTTTTTT. It is translated as CASSSHPDPRNTGELFF.

This chain uses TRBV11-2 with TRBJ2-1; D is perhaps TRBD1 (6 bases). V dropped 3 bases and J dropped 0 bases, with 15 bases sitting between them. The CDR3 runs 17 residues. Germline CDR1 reads SGHAT; CDR2 reads FQNNGV. CDR3: CASSFPSAGDSYNEQFF. The CDR3 nucleotides read TGTGCCAGCAGCTTTCCCAGCGCAGGGGACTCCTACAATGAGCAGTTCTTC.

The V gene is TRBV10-2, the J gene TRBJ1-1; D remains unclear. The CDR3 has 15 amino acids. Germline V gene sequence: CDR1 WSHSY, CDR2 SAAADI. Trimming pared 1 base from V and 1 base from J, leaving 10 bases between. CDR3 sequence reads: CASSEYGIPNTEAFF. The CDR3 DNA sequence: TGCGCCAGCAGTGAGTATGGGATACCGAACACTGAAGCTTTCTTT.

The chain joins TRBV27 to TRBJ2-3, with TRBD2 identical over 10 bases. CDR3 length: 16 residues. Germline CDR1 is MNHEY and CDR2 is SMNVEV (reference sequence). V dropped 0 bases and J dropped 2; count of bases not matched to a gene: 2. The CDR3 protein is CASSLSSGGPTDTQYF. CDR3 nucleotide sequence: TGTGCCAGCAGTTTATCTAGCGGGGGGCCCACAGATACGCAGTATTTT.

The chain carries TRBV10-3 and TRBJ2-2; the match to TRBD2 covers 13 bases. V trimming: 4 bases; J trimming: 5 bases; junction bases outside the gene matches: 1. CDR1 is ENHRY, CDR2 SYGVKD, per germline. CDR3 length equals 15 residues. The CDR3 protein is CAISGGLAGTGELFF. CDR3 DNA: TGTGCCATCAGTGGGGGACTAGCGGGGACCGGGGAGCTGTTTTTT.

Here the CDR3 DNA reads TGTGCCAGCAGTTATGGTGAAGGCTACACCTTC. The encoded protein is CASSYGEGYTF. The gene calls are TRBV6-6 and TRBJ1-2; D ambiguous. CDR3 length: 11 residues. Between the trimmed V and J ends, which lost 3 bases and 8 bases, there was a span of 7 bases. Germline V CDR1 and CDR2: MNHNY, SVGAGI (reference sequence).

J is TRBJ2-5 and V is TRBV13, with 7 bases matching TRBD2. CDR1 PRHDT and CDR2 FYEKMQ come from the germline V gene (reference sequence). The CDR3 contains 16 residues. The trim removed 5 bases at V and 1 base at J, leaving 10 bases unmatched. CDR3 loop: CASSTTSLAAQETQYF. In DNA form, the CDR3 reads TGTGCCAGCAGCACCACTTCCCTAGCGGCCCAAGAGACCCAGTACTTC. The full variable domain, rest sourced from reference TRBV13 and TRBJ2-5, is AAGVIQSPRHLIKEKRETATLKCYPIPRHDTVYWYQQGPGQDPQFLISFYEKMQSDKGSIPDRFSAQQFSDYHSELNMSSLELGDSALYFCASSTTSLAAQETQYFGPGTRLLVL.

The chain uses TRBV11-2 and TRBJ1-1; D gene ambiguous. The CDR3 consists of 11 residues. Germline-derived CDR1 and CDR2 are SGHAT and FQNNGV. Trimming took off 5 bases at V and 7 bases at J, with 8 bases between the two ends. The CDR3 bases are TGTGCCAGCAGCGAGGAGCATGAAGCTTTCTTT. Translating gives CASSEEHEAFF.

J is TRBJ2-1 and V is TRBV9, with a weak D call TRBD2 (6 bases). The V end was cut by 4 bases, the J end by 9 bases, with 14 bases between. CDR1 is SGDLS and CDR2 is YYNGEE in the germline V gene. CDR3 size: 13 residues. CDR3 amino acids: CASSPVTSAEQFF. CDR3 nucleotide sequence: TGTGCCAGCAGCCCGGTGACTAGTGCTGAGCAGTTCTTC.

This clone was counted once. The chain carries TRBV28 and TRBJ2-1, with a possible D match to TRBD2 (5 bases). The germline gives CDR1 MDHEN, CDR2 SYDVKM. The V end was cut by 6 bases, the J end by 4 bases, with 16 bases between. The CDR3 loop spans 15 amino acids. The CDR3 DNA sequence: TGTGCCAGCAGAACCTTGGCGGGCCTTTACAATGAGCAGTTCTTC. This translates into CASRTLAGLYNEQFF. Full variable domain (rest looked up from reference TRBV28 and TRBJ2-1): DVKVTQSSRYLVKRTGEKVFLECVQDMDHENMFWYRQDPGLGLRLIYFSYDVKMKEKGDIPEGYSVSREKKERFSLILESASTNQTSMYLCASRTLAGLYNEQFFGPGTRLTVL.

V and J are TRBV30 and TRBJ1-1; the D is unclear. This CDR3 region has 15 residues. Trimming shortened V by 0 bases and J by 1 base, and 12 bases separated the two germline ends. The germline CDR1 and CDR2 sequences are GTSNPN and SVGIG (reference sequence). CDR3 amino acids: CAWSVLRVSNTEAFF. CDR3 in DNA: TGTGCCTGGAGTGTACTTCGGGTTTCGAACACTGAAGCTTTCTTT.

This clone is a singleton in its sample. This chain uses TRBV9 with TRBJ1-1; maybe TRBD1 (5 bases). Trimming shortened V by 0 bases and J by 3 bases, and 9 bases separated the two germline ends. In germline, CDR1 is SGDLS, CDR2 YYNGEE. The CDR3 is 14 amino acids. The CDR3 DNA reads as TGTGCCAGCAGCGTAGACGCGGGGGACACTGAAGCTTTCTTT. Its protein is CASSVDAGDTEAFF.

As DNA, the CDR3 is TGTGCCAGCAAACCCTGGCTAGCGGGGGACTACAATGAGCAGTTCTTC. Amino acid sequence: CASKPWLAGDYNEQFF. This chain uses TRBV13 with TRBJ2-1, with 10 bases identical to TRBD2. V was clipped by 7 bases and J by 3 bases; unmatched bases: 9. The germline CDR1 and CDR2 sequences are PRHDT and FYEKMQ (reference sequence). This CDR3 contains 16 residues.

The V and J genes are TRBV7-9 and TRBJ2-1, with 8 bases identical to TRBD2. The CDR3 runs to 17 residues. The trim removed 5 bases at V and 0 bases at J, leaving 9 bases unmatched. Per germline, CDR1 SEHNR and CDR2 FQNEAQ (reference sequence). The CDR3 spells CASSPDRGTSSYNEQFF. CDR3 sequence (DNA): TGTGCCAGCAGCCCAGACCGCGGGACTAGCTCCTACAATGAGCAGTTCTTC.